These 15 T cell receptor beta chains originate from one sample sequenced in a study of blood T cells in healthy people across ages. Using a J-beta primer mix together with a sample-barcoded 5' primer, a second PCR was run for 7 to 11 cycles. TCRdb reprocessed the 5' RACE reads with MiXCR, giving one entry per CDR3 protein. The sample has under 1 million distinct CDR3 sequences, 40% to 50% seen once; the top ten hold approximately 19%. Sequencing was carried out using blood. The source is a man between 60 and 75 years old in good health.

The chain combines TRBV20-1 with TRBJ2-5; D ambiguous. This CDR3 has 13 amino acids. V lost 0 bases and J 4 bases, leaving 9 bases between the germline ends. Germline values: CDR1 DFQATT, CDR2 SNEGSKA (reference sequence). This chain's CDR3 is CSARDTWGETQYF. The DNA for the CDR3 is TGCAGTGCTAGAGATACCTGGGGAGAGACCCAGTACTTC.

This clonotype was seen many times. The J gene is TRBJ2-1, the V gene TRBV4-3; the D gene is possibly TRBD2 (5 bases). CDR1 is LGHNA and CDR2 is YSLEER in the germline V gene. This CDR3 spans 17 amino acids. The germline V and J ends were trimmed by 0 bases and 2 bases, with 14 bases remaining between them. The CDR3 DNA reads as TGCGCCAGCAGCCAAGATGAGGGAATCGGAACCTACAATGAGCAGTTCTTC. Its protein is CASSQDEGIGTYNEQFF.

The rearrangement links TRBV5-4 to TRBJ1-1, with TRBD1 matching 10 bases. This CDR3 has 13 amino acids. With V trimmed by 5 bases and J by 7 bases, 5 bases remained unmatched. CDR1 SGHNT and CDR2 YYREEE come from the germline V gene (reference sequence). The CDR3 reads CASRSGQGGEAFF. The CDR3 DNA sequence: TGTGCCAGCAGAAGTGGACAGGGGGGTGAAGCTTTCTTT.

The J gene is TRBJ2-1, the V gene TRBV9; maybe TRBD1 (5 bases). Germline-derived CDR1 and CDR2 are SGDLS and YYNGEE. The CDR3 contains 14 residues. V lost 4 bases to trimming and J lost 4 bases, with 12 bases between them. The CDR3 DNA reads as TGTGCCAGCAGCTTCCTGGACAAGTACAATGAGCAGTTCTTC. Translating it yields CASSFLDKYNEQFF.

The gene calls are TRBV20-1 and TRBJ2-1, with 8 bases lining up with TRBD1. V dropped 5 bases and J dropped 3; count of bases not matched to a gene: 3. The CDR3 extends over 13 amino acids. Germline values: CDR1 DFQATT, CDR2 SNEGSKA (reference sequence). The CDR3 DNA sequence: TGCAGTGCTCCCGGACAGGGCTACAATGAGCAGTTCTTC. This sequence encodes CSAPGQGYNEQFF.

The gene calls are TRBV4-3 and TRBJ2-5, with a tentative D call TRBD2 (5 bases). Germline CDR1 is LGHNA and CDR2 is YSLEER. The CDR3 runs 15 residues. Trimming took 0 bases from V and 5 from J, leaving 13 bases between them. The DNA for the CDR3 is TGCGCCAGCAGCCAAGATTTCCTAGCTCGGGAGACCCAGTACTTC. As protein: CASSQDFLARETQYF.

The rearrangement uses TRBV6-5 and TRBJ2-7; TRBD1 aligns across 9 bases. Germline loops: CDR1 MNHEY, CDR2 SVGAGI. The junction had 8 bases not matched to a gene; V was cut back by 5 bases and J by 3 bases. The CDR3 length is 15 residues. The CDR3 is CASSDRGQGFYEQYF. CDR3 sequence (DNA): TGTGCCAGCAGTGACCGCGGACAGGGGTTCTACGAGCAGTACTTC.

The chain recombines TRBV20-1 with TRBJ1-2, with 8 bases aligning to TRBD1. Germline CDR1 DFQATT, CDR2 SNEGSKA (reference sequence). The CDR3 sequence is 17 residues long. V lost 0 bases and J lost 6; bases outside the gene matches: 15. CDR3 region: CSARDRETGGLADGYTF. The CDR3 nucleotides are TGCAGTGCTAGAGATCGCGAAACAGGGGGACTTGCGGATGGCTACACCTTC.

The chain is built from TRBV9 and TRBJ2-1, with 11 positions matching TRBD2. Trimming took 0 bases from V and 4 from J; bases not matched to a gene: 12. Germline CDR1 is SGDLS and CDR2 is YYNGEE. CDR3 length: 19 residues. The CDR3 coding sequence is TGTGCCAGCAGCGTAGGTTTGGCTAGCGGGGGGATATTGTACAATGAGCAGTTCTTC. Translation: CASSVGLASGGILYNEQFF. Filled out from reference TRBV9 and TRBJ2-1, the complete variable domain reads DSGVTQTPKHLITATGQRVTLRCSPRSGDLSVYWYQQSLDQGLQFLIQYYNGEERAKGNILERFSAQQFPDLHSELNLSSLELGDSALYFCASSVGLASGGILYNEQFFGPGTRLTVL.

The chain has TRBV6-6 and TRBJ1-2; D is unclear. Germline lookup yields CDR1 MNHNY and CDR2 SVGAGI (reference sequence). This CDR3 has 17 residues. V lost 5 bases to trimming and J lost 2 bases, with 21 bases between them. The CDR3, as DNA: TGTGCCAGCAGTCCAACGCGGACTGACAACCCAAACTATGGCTACACCTTC. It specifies CASSPTRTDNPNYGYTF.

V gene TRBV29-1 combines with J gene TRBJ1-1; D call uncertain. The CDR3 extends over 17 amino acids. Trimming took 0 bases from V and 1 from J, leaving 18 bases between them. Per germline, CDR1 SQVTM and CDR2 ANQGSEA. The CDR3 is CSVEDFGTNKQNTEAFF. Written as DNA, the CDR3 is TGCAGCGTTGAAGATTTTGGAACAAATAAGCAGAACACTGAAGCTTTCTTT.

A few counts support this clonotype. The CDR3 coding sequence is TGTGCCAGCAGCCCCTCCGGTAAAGGGGGGGATGGCTACACCTTC. It translates to CASSPSGKGGDGYTF. The chain uses TRBV7-2 and TRBJ1-2, with D perhaps matching TRBD1 (6 bases). Trimming removed 5 bases from V and 6 bases from J, with 19 bases in between. The CDR3 is made up of 15 amino acids. CDR1 and CDR2 from the germline V gene are SGHTA and FQGNSA.

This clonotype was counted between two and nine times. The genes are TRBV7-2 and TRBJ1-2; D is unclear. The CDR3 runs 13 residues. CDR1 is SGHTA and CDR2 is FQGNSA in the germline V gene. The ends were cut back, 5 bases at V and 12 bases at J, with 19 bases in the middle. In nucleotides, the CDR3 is TGTGCCAGCAGCGAGGCAGGCCCCTATGGGAACACCTTC. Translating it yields CASSEAGPYGNTF.

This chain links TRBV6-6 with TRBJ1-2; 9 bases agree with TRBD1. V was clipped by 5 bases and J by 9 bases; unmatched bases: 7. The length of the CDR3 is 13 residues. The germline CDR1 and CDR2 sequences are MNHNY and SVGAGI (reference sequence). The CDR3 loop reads CASSATGGRSYTF. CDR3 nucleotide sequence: TGTGCCAGCAGTGCCACAGGGGGCAGAAGCTACACCTTC.

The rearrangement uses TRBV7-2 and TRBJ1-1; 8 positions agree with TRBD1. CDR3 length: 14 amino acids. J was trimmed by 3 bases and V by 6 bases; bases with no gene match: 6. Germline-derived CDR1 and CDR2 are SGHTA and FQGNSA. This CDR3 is CASRSGGADTEAFF. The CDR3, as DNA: TGTGCCAGCAGATCAGGGGGCGCGGACACTGAAGCTTTCTTT. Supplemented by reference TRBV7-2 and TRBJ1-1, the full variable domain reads GAGVSQSPSNKVTEKGKDVELRCDPISGHTALYWYRQSLGQGLEFLIYFQGNSAPDKSGLPSDRFSAERTGGSVSTLTIQRTQQEDSAVYLCASRSGGADTEAFFGQGTRLTVV.